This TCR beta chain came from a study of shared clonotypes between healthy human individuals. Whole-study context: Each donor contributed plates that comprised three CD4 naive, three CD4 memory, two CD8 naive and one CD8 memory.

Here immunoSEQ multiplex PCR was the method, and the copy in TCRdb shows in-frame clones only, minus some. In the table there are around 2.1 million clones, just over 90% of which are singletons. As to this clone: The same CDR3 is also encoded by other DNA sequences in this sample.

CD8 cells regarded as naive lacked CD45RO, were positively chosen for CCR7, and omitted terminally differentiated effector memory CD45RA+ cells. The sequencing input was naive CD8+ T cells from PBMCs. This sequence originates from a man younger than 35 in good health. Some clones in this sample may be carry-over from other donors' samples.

CDR3: CASSVERGNEQFF. CDR3 coding DNA: TGTGCCAGCAGCGTAGAAAGAGGGAATGAGCAGTTCTTC. The chain combines TRBV9 with TRBJ2-1, with TRBD2 as a possible D gene (5 bases). CDR1 and CDR2 from the germline V gene are SGDLS and YYNGEE. The CDR3 sequence is 13 residues long. V was trimmed by 0 bases and J by 7 bases, leaving 8 bases between them.